Listed here are 8 T cell receptor beta chains from one sample, sequenced in a study of PD-1 blockade in classical Hodgkin lymphoma. The sample's time point: cycle 4 day 1 (C4D1), after 5 to 7 weeks of nivolumab. Every patient had relapsed following autologous stem cell transplantation, and cohorts differed in brentuximab vedotin exposure. TCRdb keeps only in-frame clones here, not all; method: immunoSEQ multiplex PCR. The sample contains about 33,000 clones, approximately 68% of which appear only once. This sample comprised peripheral blood mononuclear cells (PBMCs), obtained before the fourth cycle of nivolumab. The origin of the receptors is a human donor with classical Hodgkin lymphoma.

The J gene is TRBJ1-4, the V gene TRBV6-1; D is undetermined. The CDR3 length is 13 residues. Germline CDR1 MNHNS, CDR2 SASEGT. The V gene lost 6 bases and the J gene lost 5 bases, with 10 bases spanning the gap. The DNA of the CDR3 is TGTGCCAGCAGAGAGACGGTAAATGAAAAACTGTTTTTT. It translates to CASRETVNEKLFF.

The V gene is TRBV25-1, the J gene TRBJ1-2, with 10 bases aligning to TRBD1. Germline V gene sequence: CDR1 MGHDK, CDR2 SYGVNS. The junction had 2 bases not matched to a gene; V was cut back by 4 bases and J by 6 bases. The CDR3 is 13 residues long. CDR3 loop: CASSVGTGDGYTF. The CDR3 bases are TGTGCCAGCAGTGTAGGGACAGGGGATGGCTACACCTTC.

V and J are TRBV28 and TRBJ2-7; D uncertain. Germline V CDR1 and CDR2: MDHEN, SYDVKM. With 0 bases removed from V and 1 base from J, the gap between germline ends came to 10 bases. The CDR3 is made up of 15 amino acids. The CDR3 bases are TGTGCCAGCAGTTTATGGCAGAGGATATCCTACGAGCAGTACTTC. It is translated as CASSLWQRISYEQYF.

V and J are TRBV7-6 and TRBJ2-5; D unclear. Trimming shortened V by 5 bases and J by 0 bases, and 1 base separated the two germline ends. CDR1 is SGHVS and CDR2 is FNYEAQ in the germline V gene. This CDR3 has 11 residues. CDR3 region: CASSNQETQYF. In DNA form, the CDR3 reads TGTGCCAGCAGCAACCAAGAGACCCAGTACTTC. Based on the CDR3 plus reference TRBV7-6 and TRBJ2-5, the full variable domain is GAGVSQSPRYKVTKRGQDVALRCDPISGHVSLYWYRQALGQGPEFLTYFNYEAQQDKSGLPNDRFSAERPEGSISTLTIQRTEQRDSAMYRCASSNQETQYFGPGTRLLVL.

This clone came up once. The chain combines TRBV5-1 with TRBJ2-1; D possibly corresponds to TRBD1 (5 bases). CDR3 length: 14 residues. Germline CDR1 SGHRS, CDR2 YFSETQ. V lost 2 bases to trimming and J lost 2 bases, with 8 bases between them. The CDR3: CASSFNRPYNEQFF. The CDR3 nucleotides are TGCGCCAGCAGCTTTAACAGGCCCTACAATGAGCAGTTCTTC. The complete variable domain, with remaining parts taken from reference TRBV5-1 and TRBJ2-1, reads KAGVTQTPRYLIKTRGQQVTLSCSPISGHRSVSWYQQTPGQGLQFLFEYFSETQRNKGNFPGRFSGRQFSNSRSEMNVSTLELGDSALYLCASSFNRPYNEQFFGPGTRLTVL.

The genes are TRBV5-1 and TRBJ1-1; D ambiguous. The CDR3 has 15 amino acids. Germline V lookup: CDR1 SGHRS, CDR2 YFSETQ. Between the trimmed V and J ends, which lost 0 bases and 2 bases, there was a span of 11 bases. This CDR3 reads CASSLAGGGNTEAFF. DNA for the CDR3: TGCGCCAGCAGCTTGGCCGGAGGTGGAAACACTGAAGCTTTCTTT.

The CDR3 sequence: CASSLSEGGIDEQYF. The CDR3 region has the DNA TGTGCCAGCAGTTTATCGGAGGGGGGGATAGACGAGCAGTACTTC. The rearrangement links TRBV27 to TRBJ2-7; tentative D call: TRBD2 (7 bases). CDR3 length equals 15 residues. Trimming took 0 bases from V and 5 from J, leaving 14 bases between them. CDR1 is MNHEY, CDR2 SMNVEV, per germline (reference sequence).

The chain links TRBV10-3 to TRBJ2-1; D ambiguous. The V gene lost 8 bases and the J gene lost 0 bases, with 26 bases spanning the gap. This CDR3 region has 19 residues. Germline assignment: CDR1 ENHRY and CDR2 SYGVKD. DNA for the CDR3: TGTGCCATCTTGGCTCGCGGACCCCCTACTCTGAGCTCCTACAATGAGCAGTTCTTC. Its translation is CAILARGPPTLSSYNEQFF.